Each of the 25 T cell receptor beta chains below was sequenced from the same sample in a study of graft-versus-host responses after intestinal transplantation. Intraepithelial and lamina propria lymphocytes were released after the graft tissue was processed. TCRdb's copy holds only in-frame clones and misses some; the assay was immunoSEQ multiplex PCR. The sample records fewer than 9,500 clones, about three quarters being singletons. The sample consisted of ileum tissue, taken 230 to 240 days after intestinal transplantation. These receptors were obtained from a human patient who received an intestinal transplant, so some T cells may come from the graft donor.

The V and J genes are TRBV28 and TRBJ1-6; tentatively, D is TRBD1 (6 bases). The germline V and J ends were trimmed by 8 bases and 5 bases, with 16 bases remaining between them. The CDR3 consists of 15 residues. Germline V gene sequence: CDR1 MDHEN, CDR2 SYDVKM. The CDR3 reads CASYEGGGDNSPLHF. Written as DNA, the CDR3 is TGTGCCAGCTATGAAGGGGGAGGGGATAATTCACCCCTCCACTTT.

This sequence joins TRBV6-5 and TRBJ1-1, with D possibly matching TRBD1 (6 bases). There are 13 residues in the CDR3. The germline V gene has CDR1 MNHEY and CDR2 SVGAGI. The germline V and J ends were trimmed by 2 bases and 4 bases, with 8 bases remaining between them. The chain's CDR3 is CASSYGRGTEAFF. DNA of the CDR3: TGTGCCAGCAGTTACGGCAGGGGCACTGAAGCTTTCTTT.

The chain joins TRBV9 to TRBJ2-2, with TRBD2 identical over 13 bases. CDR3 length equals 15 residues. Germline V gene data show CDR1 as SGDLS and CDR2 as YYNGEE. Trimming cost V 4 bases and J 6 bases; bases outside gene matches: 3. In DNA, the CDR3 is TGTGCCAGCAGCCCTACTAGCGGGGGGGCCGGGGAGCTGTTTTTT. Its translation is CASSPTSGGAGELFF.

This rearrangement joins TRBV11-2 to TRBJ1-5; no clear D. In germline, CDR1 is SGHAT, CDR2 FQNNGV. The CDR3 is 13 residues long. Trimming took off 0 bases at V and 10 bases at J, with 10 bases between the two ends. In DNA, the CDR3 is TGTGCCAGCAGCTTAGAAGGGAGCACTCCCCAGCATTTT. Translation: CASSLEGSTPQHF. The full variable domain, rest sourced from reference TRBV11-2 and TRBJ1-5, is EAGVAQSPRYKIIEKRQSVAFWCNPISGHATLYWYQQILGQGPKLLIQFQNNGVVDDSQLPKDRFSAERLKGVDSTLKIQPAKLEDSAVYLCASSLEGSTPQHFGDGTRLSIL.

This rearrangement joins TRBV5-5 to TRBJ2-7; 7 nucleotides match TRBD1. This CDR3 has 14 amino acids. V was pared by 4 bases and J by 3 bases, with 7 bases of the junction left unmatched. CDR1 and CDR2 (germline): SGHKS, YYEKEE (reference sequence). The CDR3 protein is CASSGDRVFYEQYF. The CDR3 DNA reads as TGTGCCAGCAGCGGCGACAGGGTTTTCTACGAGCAGTACTTC.

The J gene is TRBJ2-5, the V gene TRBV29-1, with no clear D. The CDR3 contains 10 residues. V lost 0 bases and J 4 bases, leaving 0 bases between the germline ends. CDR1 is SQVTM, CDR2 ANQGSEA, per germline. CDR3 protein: CSVEEETQYF. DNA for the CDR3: TGCAGCGTTGAAGAAGAGACCCAGTACTTC.

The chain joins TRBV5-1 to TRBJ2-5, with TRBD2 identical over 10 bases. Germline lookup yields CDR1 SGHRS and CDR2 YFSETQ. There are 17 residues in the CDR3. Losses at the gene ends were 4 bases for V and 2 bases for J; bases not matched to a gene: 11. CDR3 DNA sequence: TGCGCCAGCAGCCCGGACATTAGCGGGGGGCTTCAAGAGACCCAGTACTTC. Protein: CASSPDISGGLQETQYF.

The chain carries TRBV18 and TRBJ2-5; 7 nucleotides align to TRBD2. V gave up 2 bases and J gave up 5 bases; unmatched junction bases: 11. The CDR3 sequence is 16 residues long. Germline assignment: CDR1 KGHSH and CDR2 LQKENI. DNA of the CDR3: TGTGCCAGCTCACCAACAGGAGCGGGATTCGAGGAGACCCAGTACTTC. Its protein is CASSPTGAGFEETQYF. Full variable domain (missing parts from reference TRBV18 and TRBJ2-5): NAGVMQNPRHLVRRRGQEARLRCSPMKGHSHVYWYRQLPEEGLKFMVYLQKENIIDESGMPKERFSAEFPKEGPSILRIQQVVRGDSAAYFCASSPTGAGFEETQYFGPGTRLLVL.

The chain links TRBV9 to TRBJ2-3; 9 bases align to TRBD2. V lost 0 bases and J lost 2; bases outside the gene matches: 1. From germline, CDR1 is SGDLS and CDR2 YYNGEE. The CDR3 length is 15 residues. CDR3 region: CASSVVAGVTDTQYF. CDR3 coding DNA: TGTGCCAGCAGCGTAGTAGCGGGGGTCACAGATACGCAGTATTTT.

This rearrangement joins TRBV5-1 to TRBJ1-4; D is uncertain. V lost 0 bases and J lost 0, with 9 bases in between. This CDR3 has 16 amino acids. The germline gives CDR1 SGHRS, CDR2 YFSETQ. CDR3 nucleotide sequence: TGCGCCAGCAGCTTGGGCCCCGGGACAACTAATGAAAAACTGTTTTTT. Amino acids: CASSLGPGTTNEKLFF.

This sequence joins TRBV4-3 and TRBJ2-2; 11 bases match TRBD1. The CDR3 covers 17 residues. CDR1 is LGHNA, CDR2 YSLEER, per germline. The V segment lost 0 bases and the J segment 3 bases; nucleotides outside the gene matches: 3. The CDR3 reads CASSQDGQGAHTGELFF. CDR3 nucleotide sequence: TGCGCCAGCAGCCAAGATGGACAGGGGGCGCACACCGGGGAGCTGTTTTTT.

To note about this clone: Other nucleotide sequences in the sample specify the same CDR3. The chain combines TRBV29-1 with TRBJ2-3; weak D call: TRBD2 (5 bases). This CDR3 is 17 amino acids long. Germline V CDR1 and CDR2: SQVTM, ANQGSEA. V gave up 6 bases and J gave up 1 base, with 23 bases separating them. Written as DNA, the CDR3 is TGCAGCGTCGGCGGAACTAGTGAATGGGATGGCACAGATACGCAGTATTTT. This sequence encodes CSVGGTSEWDGTDTQYF.

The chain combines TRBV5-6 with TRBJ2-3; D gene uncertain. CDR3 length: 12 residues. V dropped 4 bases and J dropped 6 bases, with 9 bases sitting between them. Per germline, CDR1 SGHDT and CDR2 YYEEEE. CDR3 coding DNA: TGTGCCAGCAGCGTCGCTCGGGATACGCAGTATTTT. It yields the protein CASSVARDTQYF.

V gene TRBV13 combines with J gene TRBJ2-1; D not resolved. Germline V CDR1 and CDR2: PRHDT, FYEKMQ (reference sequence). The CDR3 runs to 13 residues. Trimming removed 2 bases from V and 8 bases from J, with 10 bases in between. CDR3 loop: CASSLTVPDEQFF. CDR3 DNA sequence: TGTGCCAGCAGCTTAACGGTGCCCGATGAGCAGTTCTTC. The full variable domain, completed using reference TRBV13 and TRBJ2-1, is AAGVIQSPRHLIKEKRETATLKCYPIPRHDTVYWYQQGPGQDPQFLISFYEKMQSDKGSIPDRFSAQQFSDYHSELNMSSLELGDSALYFCASSLTVPDEQFFGPGTRLTVL.

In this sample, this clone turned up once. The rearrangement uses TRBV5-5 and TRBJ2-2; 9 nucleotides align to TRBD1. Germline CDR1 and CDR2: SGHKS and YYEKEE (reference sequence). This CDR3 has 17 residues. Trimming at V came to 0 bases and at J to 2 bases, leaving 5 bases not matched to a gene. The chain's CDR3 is CASSLDPGQGNTGELFF. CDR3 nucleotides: TGTGCCAGCAGCTTGGACCCGGGACAGGGTAACACCGGGGAGCTGTTTTTT.

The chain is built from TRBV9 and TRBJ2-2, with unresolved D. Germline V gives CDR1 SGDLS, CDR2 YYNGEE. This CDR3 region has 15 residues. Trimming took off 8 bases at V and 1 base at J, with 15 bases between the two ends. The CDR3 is CASGPFFGNTGELFF. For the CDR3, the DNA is TGTGCCAGTGGACCCTTTTTTGGGAACACCGGGGAGCTGTTTTTT.

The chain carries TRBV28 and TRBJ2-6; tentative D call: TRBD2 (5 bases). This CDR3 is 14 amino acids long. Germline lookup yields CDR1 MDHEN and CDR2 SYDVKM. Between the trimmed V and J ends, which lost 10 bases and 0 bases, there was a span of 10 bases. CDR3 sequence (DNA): TGTGCCAAGGGAGACATCTCTGGGGCCAACGTCCTGACTTTC. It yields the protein CAKGDISGANVLTF.

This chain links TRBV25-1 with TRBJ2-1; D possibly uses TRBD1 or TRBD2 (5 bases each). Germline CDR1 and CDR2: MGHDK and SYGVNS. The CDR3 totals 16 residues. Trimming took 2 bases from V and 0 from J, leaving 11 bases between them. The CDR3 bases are TGTGCCAGCAGTGAAGGCAGGGAGAGCTCCTACAATGAGCAGTTCTTC. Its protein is CASSEGRESSYNEQFF.

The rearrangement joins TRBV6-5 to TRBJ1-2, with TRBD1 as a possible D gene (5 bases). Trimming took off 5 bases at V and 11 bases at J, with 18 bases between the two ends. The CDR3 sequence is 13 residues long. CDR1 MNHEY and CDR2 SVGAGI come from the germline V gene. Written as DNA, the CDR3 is TGTGCCAGCAGTCAAGGTGGGGCGAGTAGGTACACCTTC. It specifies CASSQGGASRYTF.

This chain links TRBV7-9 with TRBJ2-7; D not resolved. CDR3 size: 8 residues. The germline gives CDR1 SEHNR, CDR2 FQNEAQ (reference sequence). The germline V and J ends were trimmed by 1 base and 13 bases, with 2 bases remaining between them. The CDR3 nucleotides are TGTGCCAGCAGCTTAGTATACGTC. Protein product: CASSLVYV.

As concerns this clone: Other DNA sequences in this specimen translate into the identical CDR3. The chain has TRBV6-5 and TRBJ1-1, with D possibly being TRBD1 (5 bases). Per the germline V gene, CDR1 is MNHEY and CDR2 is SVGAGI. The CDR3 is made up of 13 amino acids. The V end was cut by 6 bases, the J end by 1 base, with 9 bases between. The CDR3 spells CASSPGANTEAFF. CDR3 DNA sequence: TGTGCCAGCAGCCCCGGGGCGAACACTGAAGCTTTCTTT.

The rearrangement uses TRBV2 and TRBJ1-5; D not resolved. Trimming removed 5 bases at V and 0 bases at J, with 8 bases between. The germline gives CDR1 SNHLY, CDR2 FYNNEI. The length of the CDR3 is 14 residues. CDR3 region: CASSPSYSNQPQHF. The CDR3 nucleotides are TGTGCCAGCAGTCCCAGCTATAGCAATCAGCCCCAGCATTTT.

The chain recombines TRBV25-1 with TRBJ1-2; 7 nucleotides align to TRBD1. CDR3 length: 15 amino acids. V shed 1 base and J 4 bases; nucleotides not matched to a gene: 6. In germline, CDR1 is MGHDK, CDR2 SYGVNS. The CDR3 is CASSEWQGGFYGYTF. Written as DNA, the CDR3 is TGTGCCAGCAGTGAATGGCAGGGGGGCTTCTATGGCTACACCTTC.

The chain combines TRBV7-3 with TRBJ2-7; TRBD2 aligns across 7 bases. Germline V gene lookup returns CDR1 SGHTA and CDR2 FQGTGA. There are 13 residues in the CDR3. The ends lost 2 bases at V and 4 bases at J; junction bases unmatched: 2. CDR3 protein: CASSLGRGYEQYV. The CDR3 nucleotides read TGTGCCAGCAGCTTAGGGCGGGGGTACGAGCAGTACGTC.

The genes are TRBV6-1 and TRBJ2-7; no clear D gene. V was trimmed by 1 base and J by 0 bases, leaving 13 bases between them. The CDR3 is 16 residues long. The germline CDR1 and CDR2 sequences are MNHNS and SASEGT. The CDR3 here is CASSEGSGISSYEQYV. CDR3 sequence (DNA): TGTGCCAGCAGTGAAGGATCAGGCATCAGCTCCTACGAGCAGTACGTC.